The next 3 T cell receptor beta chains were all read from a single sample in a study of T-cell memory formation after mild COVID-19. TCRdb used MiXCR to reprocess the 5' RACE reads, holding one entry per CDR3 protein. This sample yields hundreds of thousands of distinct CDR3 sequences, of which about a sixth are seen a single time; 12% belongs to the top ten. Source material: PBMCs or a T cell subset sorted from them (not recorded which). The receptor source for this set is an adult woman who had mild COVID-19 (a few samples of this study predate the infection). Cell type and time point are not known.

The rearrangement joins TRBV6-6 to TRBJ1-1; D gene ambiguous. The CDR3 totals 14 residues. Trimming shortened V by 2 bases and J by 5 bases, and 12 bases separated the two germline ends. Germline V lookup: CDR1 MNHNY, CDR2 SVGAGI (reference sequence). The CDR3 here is CASSYTEVGTEAFF. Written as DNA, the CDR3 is TGTGCCAGCAGTTACACAGAGGTGGGAACTGAAGCTTTCTTT.

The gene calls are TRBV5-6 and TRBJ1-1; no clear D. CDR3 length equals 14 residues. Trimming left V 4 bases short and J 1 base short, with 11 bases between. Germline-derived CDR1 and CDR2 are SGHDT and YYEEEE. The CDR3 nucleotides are TGTGCCAGCAGCCCCCGTTTTGGGAACACTGAAGCTTTCTTT. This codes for CASSPRFGNTEAFF.

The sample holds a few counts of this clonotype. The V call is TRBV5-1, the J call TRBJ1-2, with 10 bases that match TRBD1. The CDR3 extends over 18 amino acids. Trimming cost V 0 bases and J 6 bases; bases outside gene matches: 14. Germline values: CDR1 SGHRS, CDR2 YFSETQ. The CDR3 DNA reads TGCGCCAGCAGCTTGGTGGAGACAGGGGGCGTTAAGGGGGATGGCTACACCTTC. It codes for CASSLVETGGVKGDGYTF.